This TCR beta chain was obtained from a study of PD-1 blockade in classical Hodgkin lymphoma. Autologous stem cell transplantation was followed by relapse in every patient, and brentuximab vedotin exposure varied. Study-level findings and limits: CD4+ but not CD8+ TCR diversity rose significantly by C4D1.

Notes on this clone: Its antigen is currently unknown.

The protocol was immunoSEQ multiplex PCR, while the TCRdb copy is restricted to in-frame clones and leaves out a portion. Here the sample spans around 65,000 clones, approximately 88% being singletons. Germline V gene data show CDR1 as SQVTM and CDR2 as ANQGSEA. With 4 bases removed from V and 8 bases from J, the gap between germline ends came to 17 bases. This CDR3 spans 13 amino acids. The clonotype was recovered from a human donor with classical Hodgkin lymphoma. The sequencing here drew on peripheral blood mononuclear cells (PBMCs), taken at baseline. The chain joins TRBV29-1 to TRBJ1-2; D not resolved. The CDR3 loop is CSVGFRGLDGYTF. CDR3 bases: TGCAGCGTTGGATTCCGGGGTTTGGACGGCTACACCTTC.